The clone carrying this TCR beta chain came up many times. This record belongs to a study of T cells after yellow fever vaccination. TCRdb called the 5' RACE reads again in MiXCR, with one record for every CDR3 protein. This table holds 30,000 to 40,000 distinct CDR3 sequences, less than 8.5% found once. The V and J ends lost 3 bases and 1 base respectively, with 12 bases between them. The CDR3 spans 15 residues. Germline loops: CDR1 SGDLS, CDR2 YYNGEE. Whole-study results and caveats: A weaker but faster secondary response was observed, peaking on day 5 versus 15. There were almost no vaccine-responding clonotypes detectable in the sorted memory subsets on day 0.

The chain joins TRBV9 to TRBJ2-3; D possibly matches TRBD1 or TRBD2 (5 bases each). This receptor was taken from a man aged 18 to 35 who received the YFV17D yellow fever vaccine. This specimen was PBMCs, either bulk or a sorted T-cell subset (CD4+, CD8+, memory, or dextramer-sorted; not recorded which), taken on the day of the first yellow fever vaccination. The CDR3 region has the DNA TGTGCCAGCAGCGCGGGGCCAGACGGCACAGATACGCAGTATTTT. Its translation: CASSAGPDGTDTQYF.